Below, 4 T cell receptor beta chains from the same sample are listed, as sequenced in a study of cytotoxic CD8 clonotypes in ibrutinib-treated CLL. Assay used: immunoSEQ multiplex PCR; TCRdb lists only in-frame clones, some missing. The sample yields 35,000 to 45,000 clones, nearly 70% seen once. The material was PBMCs, obtained after 12 months of ibrutinib treatment. The receptors shown here come from a human donor with chronic lymphocytic leukemia.

This sequence joins TRBV27 and TRBJ1-2; D is ambiguous. From germline, CDR1 is MNHEY and CDR2 SMNVEV (reference sequence). Trimming took 6 bases from V and 3 from J, leaving 14 bases between them. The CDR3 is 14 amino acids. Here the CDR3 reads CASSYSVQDYGYTF. CDR3 nucleotide sequence: TGTGCCAGCAGCTACTCTGTGCAGGACTATGGCTACACCTTC.

This clone showed up just a few times. The chain recombines TRBV19 with TRBJ1-5; D perhaps matches TRBD1 (5 bases). CDR1 and CDR2 (germline): LNHDA, SQIVND (reference sequence). The CDR3 has 15 amino acids. V was trimmed by 7 bases and J by 6 bases, leaving 19 bases between them. CDR3 DNA: TGTGCCAGTACCCCGGGGCAGGGCACCGGTCAGCCCCAGCATTTT. Translation gives CASTPGQGTGQPQHF.

The chain is built from TRBV7-2 and TRBJ2-5; tentatively, D is TRBD2 (5 bases). CDR3 length: 15 residues. The germline V and J ends were trimmed by 4 bases and 5 bases, with 17 bases remaining between them. Germline V lookup: CDR1 SGHTA, CDR2 FQGNSA. CDR3 in DNA: TGTGCCAGCAGCTCCACGGCGAGGGCCGGGGAGACCCAGTACTTC. This translates into CASSSTARAGETQYF.

Only one count was recorded for this clone. This chain joins TRBV27 and TRBJ2-6; TRBD1 matches 8 bases. The CDR3 loop spans 20 amino acids. In germline, CDR1 is MNHEY, CDR2 SMNVEV (reference sequence). Trimming removed 5 bases from V and 0 bases from J; junction bases left unmatched: 15. The CDR3 nucleotides are TGTGCCAGCAGTCCCCTCTTCTCCGGGACAGGCACCTCTGGGGCCAACGTCCTGACTTTC. This codes for CASSPLFSGTGTSGANVLTF.